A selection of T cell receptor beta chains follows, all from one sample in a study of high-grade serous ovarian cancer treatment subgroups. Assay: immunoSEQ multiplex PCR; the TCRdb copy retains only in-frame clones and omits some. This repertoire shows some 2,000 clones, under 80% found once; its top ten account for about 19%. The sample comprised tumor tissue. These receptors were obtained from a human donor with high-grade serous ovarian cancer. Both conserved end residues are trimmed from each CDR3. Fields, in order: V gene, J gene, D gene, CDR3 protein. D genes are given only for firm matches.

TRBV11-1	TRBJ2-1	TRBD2	ASSPRIAGGDNEQF
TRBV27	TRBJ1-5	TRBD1	ASSQGARGRPQH
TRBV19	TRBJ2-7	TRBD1	ASSVGVFGTVPYEQY
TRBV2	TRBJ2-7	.	ASSGGSYSYEQY
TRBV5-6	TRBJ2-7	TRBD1	ASSETGGSRSYEQY
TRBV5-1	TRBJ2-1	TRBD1	ASSVFRGSYNEQF
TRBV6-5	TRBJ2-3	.	ASSLYRTDTQY
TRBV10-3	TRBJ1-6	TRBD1	AISTETGGSPLH
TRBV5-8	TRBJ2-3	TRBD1	ASSRTGGNTDTQY
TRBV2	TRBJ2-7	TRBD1	ASSDRTGYEQY